One sample yielded the 32 T cell receptor beta chains listed below, sequenced in a study of T cells after yellow fever vaccination (dated by TCRdb to the late 2010s). Libraries came from 5' RACE. Sequencing was carried out with an Illumina NovaSeq 6000. TCRdb trimmed the raw reads at Q25, called clones with MiXCR and kept productive beta chains. Each entry merges the rows of one CDR3 protein and shows their most common DNA and genes. This sample is represented by around 310,000 distinct CDR3 sequences; almost 4% of them were singletons. The ten largest make up 24% of the sample. Reading the label with the study, this specimen's treatment or condition is: live attenuated yellow fever vaccine strain. Sequencing used PBMCs, obtained 5 days after the yellow fever booster vaccination. The receptors were sampled from a man younger than 35 who received the YFV17D yellow fever vaccine.

The chain couples TRBV7-9 to TRBJ2-3, with TRBD2 matching over 9 bases. This CDR3 has 16 amino acids. The J segment lost 0 bases and the V segment lost 5 bases, leaving 6 bases of the junction unmatched. In germline, CDR1 is SEHNR, CDR2 FQNEAQ (reference sequence). Here the CDR3 reads CASSRLAGTSTDTQYF. The CDR3 coding sequence is TGTGCCAGCAGCCGGCTAGCGGGAACCAGCACAGATACGCAGTATTTT.

This clonotype was observed a handful of times. The V and J genes are TRBV2 and TRBJ1-1; D is undetermined. The CDR3 totals 13 residues. Trimming pared 6 bases from V and 5 bases from J, leaving 13 bases between. CDR1 and CDR2 (germline): SNHLY, FYNNEI. In nucleotides, the CDR3 is TGTGCCAGCAGAGCAACGCTTGGGACTGAAGCTTTCTTT. It translates to CASRATLGTEAFF.

The table lists this clonotype with many counts. The rearrangement uses TRBV18 and TRBJ2-4; a weak D match, TRBD1 (5 bases). From germline, CDR1 is KGHSH and CDR2 LQKENI. The CDR3 loop spans 14 amino acids. Trimming took off 3 bases at V and 7 bases at J, with 13 bases between the two ends. The CDR3 DNA reads as TGTGCCAGCTCACCGGGGCAGGGCTGGAACATTCAGTACTTC. Translating it yields CASSPGQGWNIQYF.

CDR3: CSSNGFRAYNEQFF. CDR3 nucleotides: TGCAGTAGCAACGGGTTCCGCGCCTACAATGAGCAGTTCTTC. The chain recombines TRBV20-1 with TRBJ2-1; D call uncertain. CDR1 DFQATT and CDR2 SNEGSKA come from the germline V gene (reference sequence). The CDR3 has 14 amino acids. V lost 8 bases, J lost 2 bases, and 16 bases lay in between.

This clonotype turned up a few times. The CDR3 reads CASSQDGGASYEQYF. The CDR3 coding sequence is TGTGCCAGCAGCCAAGATGGGGGAGCGTCATACGAGCAGTACTTC. The V gene is TRBV4-2, the J gene TRBJ2-7; the D gene could be TRBD1 or TRBD2 (5 bases each). This CDR3 has 15 amino acids. Looked up from germline, CDR1 is LGHNA and CDR2 is YNFKEQ. Trimming took off 0 bases at V and 4 bases at J, with 13 bases between the two ends.

This clonotype was observed a handful of times. This chain uses TRBV11-3 with TRBJ2-7, with D maybe TRBD1 (5 bases). This CDR3 comprises 14 residues. The germline V gene has CDR1 SGHNT and CDR2 YENEEA. Trimming left V 6 bases short and J 5 bases short, with 17 bases between. Here the CDR3 DNA reads TGTGCCAGCAGTTTCGACAGAGAGCCGAACGAGCAGTACGTC. This codes for CASSFDREPNEQYV.

V is TRBV7-2 and J is TRBJ1-5, with D possibly matching TRBD1 (5 bases). The CDR3 is 16 residues long. The germline gives CDR1 SGHTA, CDR2 FQGNSA. The V end lost 2 bases, the J end lost 2 bases, and 13 bases lay between the germline ends. The DNA of the CDR3 is TGTGCCAGCAGCTTACGGAGTGGGGGAGGCAATCAGCCCCAGCATTTT. This encodes CASSLRSGGGNQPQHF.

V gene TRBV9 combines with J gene TRBJ1-2; 8 bases are shared with TRBD1. J gave up 2 bases and V 3 bases, and 6 bases lay outside the gene matches. Germline values: CDR1 SGDLS, CDR2 YYNGEE. The CDR3 loop spans 15 amino acids. Here the CDR3 reads CASSADRGSNYGYTF. The CDR3 DNA is TGTGCCAGCAGCGCCGACAGGGGATCGAACTATGGCTACACCTTC. Filled out from reference TRBV9 and TRBJ1-2, the complete variable domain reads DSGVTQTPKHLITATGQRVTLRCSPRSGDLSVYWYQQSLDQGLQFLIQYYNGEERAKGNILERFSAQQFPDLHSELNLSSLELGDSALYFCASSADRGSNYGYTFGSGTRLTVV.

The sample holds a few counts of this clonotype. The chain couples TRBV7-8 to TRBJ2-7; D is uncertain. CDR1 SGHVS and CDR2 FQNEAQ come from the germline V gene. The CDR3 spans 14 residues. Trimming removed 5 bases from V and 2 bases from J, with 13 bases in between. The CDR3 DNA reads as TGTGCCAGCAGCATAGAGGCCAGTACCTACGAGCAGTACGTC. Translation gives CASSIEASTYEQYV.

This clonotype was found many times. The rearrangement joins TRBV24-1 to TRBJ2-3; D is unclear. This CDR3 is 16 amino acids long. Between the trimmed V and J ends, which lost 4 bases and 5 bases, there was a span of 18 bases. Germline V gene sequence: CDR1 KGHDR, CDR2 SFDVKD. As DNA, the CDR3 is TGTGCCACCAGTGACAATCTAGGTGGGTCGGGAGATACGCAGTATTTT. Its protein is CATSDNLGGSGDTQYF.

This clonotype was seen more than once but under ten times. The chain joins TRBV7-2 to TRBJ1-5, with 7 bases lining up with TRBD1. J lost 7 bases, V lost 4 bases, and 7 bases had no gene match. The CDR3 runs to 14 residues. CDR1 SGHTA and CDR2 FQGNSA come from the germline V gene. The CDR3 DNA reads TGTGCCAGCAGCTCCCGACAGGGCTACCAGCCCCAGCATTTT. Protein: CASSSRQGYQPQHF.

This clonotype was counted only a few times. The gene calls are TRBV11-1 and TRBJ2-2, with D perhaps TRBD1 or TRBD2 (5 bases each). This CDR3 has 16 residues. Germline lookup yields CDR1 SGHAT and CDR2 FQDESV (reference sequence). The V end was cut by 5 bases, the J end by 5 bases, with 18 bases between. Here the CDR3 reads CASSPQWGPGTGELFF. The CDR3 nucleotides are TGTGCCAGCAGCCCCCAGTGGGGACCGGGGACCGGGGAGCTGTTTTTT.

The chain couples TRBV30 to TRBJ1-1, with unresolved D. CDR1 is GTSNPN and CDR2 is SVGIG in the germline V gene (reference sequence). Deletions cut 3 bases from V and 7 bases from J, with 9 bases between. There are 11 residues in the CDR3. Here the CDR3 DNA reads TGTGCCTGGAGCTTGACACATGAAGCTTTCTTT. Amino acids: CAWSLTHEAFF.

The table lists this clonotype with many counts. V gene TRBV7-9 combines with J gene TRBJ2-1, with D perhaps being TRBD1 or TRBD2 (5 bases each). The CDR3 is 15 residues long. Per germline, CDR1 SEHNR and CDR2 FQNEAQ (reference sequence). Trimming pared 1 base from V and 9 bases from J, leaving 16 bases between. The CDR3: CASSLGGTSLGEQFF. The DNA of the CDR3 is TGTGCCAGCAGCTTAGGGGGGACCTCACTAGGTGAGCAGTTCTTC. Variable domain in full (rest from reference TRBV7-9 and TRBJ2-1): DTGVSQNPRHKITKRGQNVTFRCDPISEHNRLYWYRQTLGQGPEFLTYFQNEAQLEKSRLLSDRFSAERPKGSFSTLEIQRTEQGDSAMYLCASSLGGTSLGEQFFGPGTRLTVL.

The table lists this clonotype with many counts. This chain links TRBV11-2 with TRBJ2-1; weak D call: TRBD2 (7 bases). The V and J ends lost 1 base and 2 bases respectively, with 9 bases between them. There are 15 residues in the CDR3. In germline, CDR1 is SGHAT, CDR2 FQNNGV. The CDR3 is CASSLGGGPYNEQFF. In nucleotides, the CDR3 is TGTGCCAGCAGCTTAGGGGGGGGGCCCTACAATGAGCAGTTCTTC.

Details on this clonotype: Relative to the germline gene, one junction end is altered; a read error may explain this. The chain links TRBV7-6 to TRBJ2-5; D is possibly TRBD2 (5 bases). The CDR3 has 14 amino acids. Germline V gives CDR1 SGHVS, CDR2 FNYEAQ. The DNA for the CDR3 is TGTGCCAGAAGCTTAGCGCTGGGCCAAGAGACCCAGTACTTC. Amino acids: CARSLALGQETQYF. Drawing the rest from reference TRBV7-6 and TRBJ2-5, the complete variable domain is GAGVSQSPRYKVTKRGQDVALRCDPISGHVSLYWYRQALGQGPEFLTYFNYEAQQDKSGLPNDRFSAERPEGSISTLTIQRTEQRDSAMYRCARSLALGQETQYFGPGTRLLVL.

The chain has TRBV5-1 and TRBJ1-6, with 9 bases lining up with TRBD1. CDR1 is SGHRS, CDR2 YFSETQ, per germline. The ends lost 0 bases at V and 9 bases at J; junction bases unmatched: 4. The CDR3 is made up of 15 amino acids. The CDR3 nucleotides are TGCGCCAGCAGCTTGGAGGGACAGGGTTTTTCACCCCTCCACTTT. Its translation: CASSLEGQGFSPLHF.

This clonotype came up many times. This chain connects TRBV5-1 to TRBJ2-1, with D tentatively TRBD2 (6 bases). Trimming stripped 3 bases from V and 5 bases from J, with 12 bases between. Germline V gives CDR1 SGHRS, CDR2 YFSETQ. The CDR3 has 14 amino acids. The CDR3 region has the DNA TGCGCCAGCAGCTACGGGACTCTTGACAATGAGCAGTTCTTC. This codes for CASSYGTLDNEQFF.

The chain uses TRBV7-9 and TRBJ1-4; D unresolved. The CDR3 covers 15 residues. V gave up 3 bases and J gave up 4 bases, with 12 bases separating them. Germline V gene data show CDR1 as SEHNR and CDR2 as FQNEAQ (reference sequence). CDR3: CASSFDFGSNEKLFF. The CDR3 nucleotides are TGTGCCAGCAGCTTCGATTTCGGAAGTAATGAAAAACTGTTTTTT.

This clonotype turned up a few times. The chain recombines TRBV5-1 with TRBJ2-2; a possible D gene is TRBD1 (5 bases). The CDR3 is 15 residues long. CDR1 is SGHRS, CDR2 YFSETQ, per germline. The V end was cut by 0 bases, the J end by 6 bases, with 12 bases between. CDR3 sequence (DNA): TGCGCCAGCAGCTTGGCTGCAGGGTTTGCCGGGGAGCTGTTTTTT. It is translated as CASSLAAGFAGELFF.

The table lists this clonotype with a few counts. In nucleotides, the CDR3 is TGTGCCAGCAGCGCGAGACTAGCGGGGGGACCTTACAATGAGCAGTTCTTC. Amino acid sequence: CASSARLAGGPYNEQFF. This chain connects TRBV9 to TRBJ2-1; 13 bases are a match to TRBD2. J lost 4 bases, V lost 3 bases, and 7 bases had no gene match. Germline assignment: CDR1 SGDLS and CDR2 YYNGEE. The CDR3 covers 17 residues.

The chain uses TRBV4-1 and TRBJ2-4; 8 bases agree with TRBD2. The germline CDR1 and CDR2 sequences are MGHRA and YSYEKL. V shed 0 bases and J 4 bases; nucleotides not matched to a gene: 5. The CDR3 totals 16 residues. CDR3 protein: CASSQETRGEKNIQYF. The CDR3 DNA sequence: TGCGCCAGCAGCCAAGAAACGCGGGGGGAGAAAAACATTCAGTACTTC.

V usage is TRBV5-1 and J usage is TRBJ1-1; 8 bases line up with TRBD1. The CDR3 sequence is 14 residues long. J gave up 3 bases and V 4 bases, and 5 bases lay outside the gene matches. Germline CDR1 and CDR2: SGHRS and YFSETQ. CDR3 sequence reads: CASSEHRGDTEAFF. The CDR3 DNA is TGCGCCAGCAGCGAGCACAGGGGGGACACTGAAGCTTTCTTT.

The sample holds many counts of this clonotype. The rearrangement uses TRBV7-2 and TRBJ2-2; D perhaps matches TRBD2 (6 bases). This CDR3 contains 15 residues. V shed 2 bases and J shed 5 bases, with 12 bases lying between them. Germline-derived CDR1 and CDR2 are SGHTA and FQGNSA. CDR3 protein: CASSLTGGSTGELFF. The CDR3 DNA reads as TGTGCCAGCAGCTTAACCGGGGGTTCTACCGGGGAGCTGTTTTTT.

This clonotype was counted many times. The chain combines TRBV20-1 with TRBJ1-1; no firm D call. The V end was cut by 6 bases, the J end by 1 base, with 9 bases between. The CDR3 totals 12 residues. Germline V gives CDR1 DFQATT, CDR2 SNEGSKA (reference sequence). CDR3 nucleotide sequence: TGCAGTGCCAAAACACCGAACACTGAAGCTTTCTTT. It encodes CSAKTPNTEAFF.

The table lists this clonotype with a few counts. The chain is built from TRBV7-2 and TRBJ1-3; D may be TRBD1 (5 bases). The V and J ends lost 1 base and 0 bases respectively, with 10 bases between them. This CDR3 is 16 amino acids long. Germline loops: CDR1 SGHTA, CDR2 FQGNSA. The CDR3 nucleotides are TGTGCCAGCAGCTTAGGGGGGAGGGTCTCTGGAAACACCATATATTTT. Translating gives CASSLGGRVSGNTIYF.

V and J are TRBV6-5 and TRBJ1-1; tentative D call: TRBD1 (5 bases). V was clipped by 2 bases and J by 4 bases, with 8 bases between them. Per germline, CDR1 MNHEY and CDR2 SVGAGI. There are 13 residues in the CDR3. The CDR3 region has the DNA TGTGCCAGCAGTTACGGACAAGTCACTGAAGCTTTCTTT. Translated: CASSYGQVTEAFF.

This clonotype appeared a few times. This chain links TRBV14 with TRBJ2-5, with 13 bases aligning to TRBD2. CDR1 is SGHDN and CDR2 is FVKESK in the germline V gene. Trimming removed 3 bases from V and 2 bases from J; junction bases left unmatched: 6. The CDR3 runs 17 residues. CDR3 protein: CASSQGLAGKIQETQYF. The DNA of the CDR3 is TGTGCCAGCAGCCAGGGACTAGCGGGGAAAATTCAAGAGACCCAGTACTTC. The complete variable domain, with remaining parts taken from reference TRBV14 and TRBJ2-5, reads EAGVTQFPSHSVIEKGQTVTLRCDPISGHDNLYWYRRVMGKEIKFLLHFVKESKQDESGMPNNRFLAERTGGTYSTLKVQPAELEDSGVYFCASSQGLAGKIQETQYFGPGTRLLVL.

The J gene is TRBJ2-3, the V gene TRBV20-1, with 7 bases lining up with TRBD1. This CDR3 has 15 amino acids. Germline trimming cut 0 bases from V and 6 bases from J; bases unmatched to any gene: 9. In germline, CDR1 is DFQATT, CDR2 SNEGSKA (reference sequence). In DNA form, the CDR3 reads TGCAGTGCTAGAGATCCGACAGGGTCAGGGGATACGCAGTATTTT. Amino acid sequence: CSARDPTGSGDTQYF.

This clonotype was counted only a few times. The DNA for the CDR3 is TGCAGTCCACGGGGGGGCGGAAACAATGAGCAGTTCTTC. The encoded protein is CSPRGGGNNEQFF. This chain links TRBV20-1 with TRBJ2-1; 8 bases fit TRBD2. V was clipped by 8 bases and J by 5 bases; unmatched bases: 8. CDR3 length: 13 amino acids. The germline V gene encodes CDR1 DFQATT and CDR2 SNEGSKA (reference sequence).

This chain joins TRBV20-1 and TRBJ2-5; possible D gene TRBD2, 6 bases. Trimming cost V 0 bases and J 0 bases, with 14 bases left between them. The CDR3 contains 16 residues. Germline CDR1 and CDR2: DFQATT and SNEGSKA (reference sequence). The CDR3 region is CSARDSAGRYQETQYF. CDR3 sequence (DNA): TGCAGTGCTAGAGATAGTGCAGGGAGGTACCAAGAGACCCAGTACTTC.

The chain is built from TRBV4-3 and TRBJ1-4; 8 nucleotides align to TRBD1. Germline V CDR1 and CDR2: LGHNA, YSLEER. This CDR3 comprises 16 residues. Trimming cost V 0 bases and J 7 bases; bases outside gene matches: 7. The chain's CDR3 is CASSQDWTGQGEKLFF. The CDR3 DNA reads as TGCGCCAGCAGCCAAGATTGGACAGGGCAAGGTGAAAAACTGTTTTTT.